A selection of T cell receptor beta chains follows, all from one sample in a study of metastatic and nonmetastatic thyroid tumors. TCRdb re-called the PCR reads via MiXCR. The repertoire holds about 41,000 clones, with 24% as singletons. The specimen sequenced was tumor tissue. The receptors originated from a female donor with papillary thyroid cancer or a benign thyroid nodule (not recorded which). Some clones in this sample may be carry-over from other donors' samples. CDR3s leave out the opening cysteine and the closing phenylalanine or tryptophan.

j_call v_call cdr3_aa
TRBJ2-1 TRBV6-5 ASSVLAGTYNEQF
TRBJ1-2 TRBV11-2 ASSWGVFYGYT
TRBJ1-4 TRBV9 ASSGTGWIGEKLF
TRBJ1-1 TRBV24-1 ATSLDGNTEAF
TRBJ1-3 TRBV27 ASSLSIEGANTIY
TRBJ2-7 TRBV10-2 ASRSGTTTYEQY
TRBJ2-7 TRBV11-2 ASSLLSPGQGAYEQY
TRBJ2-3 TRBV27 ASSLERGRDTQY
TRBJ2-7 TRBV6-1 ASRPTWGTVSYEQY
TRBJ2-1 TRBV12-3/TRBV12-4 ASSFPPRQQGSSYNEQF
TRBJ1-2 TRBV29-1 SVGRWGQRGYT
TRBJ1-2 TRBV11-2 ASSLVIGTINYGYT
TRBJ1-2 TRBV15 ATSRKPVAVRVYGYT
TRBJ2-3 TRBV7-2 ASSSYLSTDTQY
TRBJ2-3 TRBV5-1 ASSRYSGGTDTQY
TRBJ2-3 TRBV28 ASSFGTSGSGSDTQY
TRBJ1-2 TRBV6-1 ASSLGGGYGYT
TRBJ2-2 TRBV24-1 ATSGTADTGELF
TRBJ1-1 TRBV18 ASSPPDRAFNTEAF
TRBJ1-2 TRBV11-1 ASSVGQGAVYGYT
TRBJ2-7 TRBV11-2 ASSLIYEQY
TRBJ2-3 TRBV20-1 SARESASTDTQY
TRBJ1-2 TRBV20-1 SAQWGNRDYGYT
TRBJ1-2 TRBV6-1 ATQQGMHGYT
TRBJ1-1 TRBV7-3 ASSLSGWNTEAF
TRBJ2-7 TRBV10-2 ASSLDISYEQY
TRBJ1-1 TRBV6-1 AESGTENTEAF
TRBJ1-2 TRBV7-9 ASSPGHWANYGYT
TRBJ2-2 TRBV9 ASIVAAGELF
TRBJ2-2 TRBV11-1 ASIGTGTVHTGELF
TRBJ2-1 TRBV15 ATRGVSGSNEQF
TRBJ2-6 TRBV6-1 ASTNTLFGANVLT
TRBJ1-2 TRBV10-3 AISKGQGVNYGYT
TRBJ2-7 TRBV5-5 ASSLGSSLLSYEQY
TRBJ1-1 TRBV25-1 ASSELGGNTEAF
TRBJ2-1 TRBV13 ASSSTRTSGRGFEQF
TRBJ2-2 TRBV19 ASNPRGDSDTGELF
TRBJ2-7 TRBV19 ASAEQGDGSYEQY
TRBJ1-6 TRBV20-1 SARDGQLFYNSPLH
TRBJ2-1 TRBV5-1 ASSLTGTGVWDEQF
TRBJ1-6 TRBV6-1 ASSEMPSAGTPLH
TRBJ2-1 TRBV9 ASSGSPDSGPTSSYNEQF
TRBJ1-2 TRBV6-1 ASSEVMGANYGYT
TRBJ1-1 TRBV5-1 ASSAKAGGDTEAF
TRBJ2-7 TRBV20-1 SARHRGRYEQY
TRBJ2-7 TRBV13 ASSKQGRDEQY